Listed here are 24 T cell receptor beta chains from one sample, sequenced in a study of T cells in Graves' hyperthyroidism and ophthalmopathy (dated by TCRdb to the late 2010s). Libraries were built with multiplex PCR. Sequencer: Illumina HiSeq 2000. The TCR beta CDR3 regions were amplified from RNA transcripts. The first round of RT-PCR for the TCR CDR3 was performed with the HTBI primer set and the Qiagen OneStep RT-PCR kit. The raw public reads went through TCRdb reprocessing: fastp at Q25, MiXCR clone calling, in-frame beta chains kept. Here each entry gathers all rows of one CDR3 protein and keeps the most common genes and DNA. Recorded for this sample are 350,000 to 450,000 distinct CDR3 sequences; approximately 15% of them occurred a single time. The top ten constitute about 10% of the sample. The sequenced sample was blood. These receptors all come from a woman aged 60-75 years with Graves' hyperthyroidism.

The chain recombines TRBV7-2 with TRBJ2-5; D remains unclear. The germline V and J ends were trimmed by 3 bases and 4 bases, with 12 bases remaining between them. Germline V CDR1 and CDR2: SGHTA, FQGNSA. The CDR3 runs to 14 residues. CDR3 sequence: CASSLNYVGETQYF. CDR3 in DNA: TGTGCCAGCAGCTTGAACTATGTGGGAGAGACCCAGTACTTC.

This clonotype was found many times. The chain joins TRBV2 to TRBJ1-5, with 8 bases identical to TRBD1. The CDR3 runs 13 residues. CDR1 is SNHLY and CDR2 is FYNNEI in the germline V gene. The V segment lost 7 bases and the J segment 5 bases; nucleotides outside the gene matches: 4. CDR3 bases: TGTGCCAGCAATGCAGGGGGCTATCAGCCCCAGCATTTT. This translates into CASNAGGYQPQHF.

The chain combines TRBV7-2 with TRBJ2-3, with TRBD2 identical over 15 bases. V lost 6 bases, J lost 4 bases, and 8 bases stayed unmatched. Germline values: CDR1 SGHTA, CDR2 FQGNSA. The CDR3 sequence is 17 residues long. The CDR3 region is CASRRGLAGGVPDTQYF. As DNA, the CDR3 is TGTGCCAGCAGACGAGGACTAGCGGGAGGGGTTCCAGATACGCAGTATTTT.

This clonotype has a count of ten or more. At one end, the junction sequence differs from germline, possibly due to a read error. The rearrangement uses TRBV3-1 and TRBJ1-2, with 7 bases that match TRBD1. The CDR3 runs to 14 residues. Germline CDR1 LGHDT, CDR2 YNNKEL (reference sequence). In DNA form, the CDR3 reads TGTGCCAGCAACCAAGAGACAGGGTTGAGGGGCTACACCTTC. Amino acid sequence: CASNQETGLRGYTF.

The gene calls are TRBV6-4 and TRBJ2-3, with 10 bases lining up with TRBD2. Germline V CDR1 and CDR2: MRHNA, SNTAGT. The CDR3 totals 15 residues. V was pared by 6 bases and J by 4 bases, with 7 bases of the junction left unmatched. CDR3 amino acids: CASSSLAGDPDTQYF. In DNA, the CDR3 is TGTGCCAGCAGCAGCCTAGCGGGAGACCCAGATACGCAGTATTTT.

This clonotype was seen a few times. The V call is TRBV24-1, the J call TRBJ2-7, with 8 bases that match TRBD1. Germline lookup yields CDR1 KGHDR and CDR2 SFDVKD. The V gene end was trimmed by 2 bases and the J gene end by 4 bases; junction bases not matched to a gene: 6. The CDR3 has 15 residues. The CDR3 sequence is CATSDWSGGRYEQYF. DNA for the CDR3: TGTGCCACCAGTGATTGGTCAGGGGGCCGATACGAGCAGTACTTC.

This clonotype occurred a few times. CDR3 region: CASSYLPANTEAFF. The CDR3 region has the DNA TGTGCCAGCAGTTACCTCCCAGCGAACACTGAAGCTTTCTTT. The J gene is TRBJ1-1, the V gene TRBV27; D not resolved. The V and J ends lost 4 bases and 1 base respectively, with 10 bases between them. Germline loops: CDR1 MNHEY, CDR2 SMNVEV (reference sequence). This CDR3 is 14 amino acids long.

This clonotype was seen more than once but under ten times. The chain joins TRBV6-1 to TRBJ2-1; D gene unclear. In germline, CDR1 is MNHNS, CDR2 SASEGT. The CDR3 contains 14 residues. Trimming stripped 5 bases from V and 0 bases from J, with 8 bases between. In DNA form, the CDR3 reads TGTGCCAGCAGTCCCCGATACTCCTACAATGAGCAGTTCTTC. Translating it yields CASSPRYSYNEQFF.

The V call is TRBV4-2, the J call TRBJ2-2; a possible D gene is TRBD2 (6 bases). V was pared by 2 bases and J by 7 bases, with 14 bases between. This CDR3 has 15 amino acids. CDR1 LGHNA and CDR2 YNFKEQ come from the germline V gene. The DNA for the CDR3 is TGTGCCAGCAGCCAACGGACTACAACGGGCGGGGAGCTGTTTTTT. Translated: CASSQRTTTGGELFF.

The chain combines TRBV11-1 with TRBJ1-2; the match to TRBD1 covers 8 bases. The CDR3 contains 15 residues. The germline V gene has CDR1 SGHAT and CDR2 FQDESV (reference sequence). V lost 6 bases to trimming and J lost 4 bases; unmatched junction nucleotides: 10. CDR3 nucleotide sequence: TGTGCCAGCAGTCGTGCTGGACAGGGCGGCTATGGCTACACCTTC. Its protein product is CASSRAGQGGYGYTF.

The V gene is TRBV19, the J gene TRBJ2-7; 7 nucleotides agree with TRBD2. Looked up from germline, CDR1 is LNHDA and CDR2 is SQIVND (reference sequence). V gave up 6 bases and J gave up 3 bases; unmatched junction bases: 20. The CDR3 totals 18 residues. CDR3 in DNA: TGTGCCAGTAGCCTACACACACTCTCTAGCGGAGACCTCTACGAGCAGTACTTC. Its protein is CASSLHTLSSGDLYEQYF.

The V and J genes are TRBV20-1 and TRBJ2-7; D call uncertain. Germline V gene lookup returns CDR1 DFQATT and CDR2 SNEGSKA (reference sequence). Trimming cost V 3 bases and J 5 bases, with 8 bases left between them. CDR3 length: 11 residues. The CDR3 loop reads CSARAFDEQYF. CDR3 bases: TGCAGTGCTAGGGCCTTCGACGAGCAGTACTTC.

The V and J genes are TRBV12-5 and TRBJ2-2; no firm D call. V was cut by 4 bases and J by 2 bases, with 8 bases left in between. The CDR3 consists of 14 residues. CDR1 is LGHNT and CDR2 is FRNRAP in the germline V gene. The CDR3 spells CASGSVANTGELFF. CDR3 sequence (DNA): TGTGCTAGTGGTTCGGTTGCCAACACCGGGGAGCTGTTTTTT.

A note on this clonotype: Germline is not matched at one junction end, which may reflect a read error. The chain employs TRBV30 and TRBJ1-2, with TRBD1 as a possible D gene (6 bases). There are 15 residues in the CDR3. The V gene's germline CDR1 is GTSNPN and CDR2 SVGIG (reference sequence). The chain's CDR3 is CAWNVPGAANYDYTF. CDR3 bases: TGTGCCTGGAACGTCCCGGGGGCTGCTAACTATGACTACACCTTC. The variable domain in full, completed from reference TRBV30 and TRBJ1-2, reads SQTIHQWPATLVQPVGSPLSLECTVEGTSNPNLYWYRQAAGRGLQLLFYSVGIGQISSEVPQNLSASRPQDRQFILSSKKLLLSDSGFYLCAWNVPGAANYDYTFGSGTRLTVV.

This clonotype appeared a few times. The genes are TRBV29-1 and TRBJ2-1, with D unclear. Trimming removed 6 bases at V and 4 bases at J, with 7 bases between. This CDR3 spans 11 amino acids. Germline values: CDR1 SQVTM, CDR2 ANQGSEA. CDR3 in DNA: TGCAGCGTCCGCCAGTACAATGAGCAGTTCTTC. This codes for CSVRQYNEQFF.

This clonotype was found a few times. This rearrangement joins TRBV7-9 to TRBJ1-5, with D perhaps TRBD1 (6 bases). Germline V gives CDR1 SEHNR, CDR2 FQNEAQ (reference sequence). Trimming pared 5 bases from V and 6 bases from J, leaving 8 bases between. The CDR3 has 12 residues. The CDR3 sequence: CASSIQGQPQHF. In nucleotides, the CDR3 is TGTGCCAGCAGCATACAGGGTCAGCCCCAGCATTTT.

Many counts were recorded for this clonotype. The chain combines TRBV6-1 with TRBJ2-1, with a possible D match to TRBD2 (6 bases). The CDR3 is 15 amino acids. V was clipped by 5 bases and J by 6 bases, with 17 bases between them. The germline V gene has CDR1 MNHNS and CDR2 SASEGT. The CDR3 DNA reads TGTGCCAGCAGTCGACGACTAGGAAGGCGCAATGAGCAGTTCTTC. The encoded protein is CASSRRLGRRNEQFF.

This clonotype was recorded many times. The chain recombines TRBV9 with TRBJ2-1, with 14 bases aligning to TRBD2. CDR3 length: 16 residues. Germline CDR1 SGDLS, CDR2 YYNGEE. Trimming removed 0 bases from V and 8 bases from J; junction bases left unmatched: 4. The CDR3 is CASSVGGLAGVDEQFF. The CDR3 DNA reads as TGTGCCAGCAGCGTAGGGGGACTAGCGGGAGTTGATGAGCAGTTCTTC.

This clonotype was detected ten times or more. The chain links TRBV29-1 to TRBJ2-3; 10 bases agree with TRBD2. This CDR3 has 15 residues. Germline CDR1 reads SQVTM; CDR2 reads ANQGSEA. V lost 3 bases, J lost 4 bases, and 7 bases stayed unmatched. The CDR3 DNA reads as TGCAGCGTTGAGGGGGGTCTAGCGGGGGCAGATACGCAGTATTTT. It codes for CSVEGGLAGADTQYF.

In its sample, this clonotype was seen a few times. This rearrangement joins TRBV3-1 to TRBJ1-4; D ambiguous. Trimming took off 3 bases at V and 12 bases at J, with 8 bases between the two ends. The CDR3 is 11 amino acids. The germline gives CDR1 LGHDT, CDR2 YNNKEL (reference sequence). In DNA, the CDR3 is TGTGCCAGCAGCCAGAATCGGGAACTGTTTTTT. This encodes CASSQNRELFF.

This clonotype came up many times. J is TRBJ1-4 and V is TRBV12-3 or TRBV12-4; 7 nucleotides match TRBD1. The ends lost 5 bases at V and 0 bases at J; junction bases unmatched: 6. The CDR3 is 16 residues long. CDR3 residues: CASSQGGISTNEKLFF. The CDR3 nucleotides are TGTGCCAGCAGTCAGGGGGGAATATCAACTAATGAAAAACTGTTTTTT.

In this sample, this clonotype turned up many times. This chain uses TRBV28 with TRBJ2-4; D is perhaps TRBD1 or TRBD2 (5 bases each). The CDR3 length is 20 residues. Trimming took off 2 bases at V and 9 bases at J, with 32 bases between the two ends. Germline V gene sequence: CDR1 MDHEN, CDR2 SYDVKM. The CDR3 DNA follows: TGTGCCAGCAGTTTAGGGGCCCGCCGAGGGCAGGCCAGGTCGTGGGGCATTCAGTACTTC. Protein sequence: CASSLGARRGQARSWGIQYF. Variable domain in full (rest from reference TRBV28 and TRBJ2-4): DVKVTQSSRYLVKRTGEKVFLECVQDMDHENMFWYRQDPGLGLRLIYFSYDVKMKEKGDIPEGYSVSREKKERFSLILESASTNQTSMYLCASSLGARRGQARSWGIQYFGAGTRLSVL.

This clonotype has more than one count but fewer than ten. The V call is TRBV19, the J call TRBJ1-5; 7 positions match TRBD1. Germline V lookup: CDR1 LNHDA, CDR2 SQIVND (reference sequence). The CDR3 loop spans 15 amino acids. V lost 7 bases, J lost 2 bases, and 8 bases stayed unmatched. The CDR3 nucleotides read TGTGCCAGTAACCCGACAGGGCGCGGCAATCAGCCCCAGCATTTT. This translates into CASNPTGRGNQPQHF.

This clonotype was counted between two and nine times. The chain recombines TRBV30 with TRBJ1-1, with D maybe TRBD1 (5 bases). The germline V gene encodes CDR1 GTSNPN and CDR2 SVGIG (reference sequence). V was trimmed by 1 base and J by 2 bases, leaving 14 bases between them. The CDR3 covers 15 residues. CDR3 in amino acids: CAWSAYGAGNTEAFF. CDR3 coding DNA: TGTGCCTGGAGTGCCTATGGGGCGGGAAACACTGAAGCTTTCTTT.